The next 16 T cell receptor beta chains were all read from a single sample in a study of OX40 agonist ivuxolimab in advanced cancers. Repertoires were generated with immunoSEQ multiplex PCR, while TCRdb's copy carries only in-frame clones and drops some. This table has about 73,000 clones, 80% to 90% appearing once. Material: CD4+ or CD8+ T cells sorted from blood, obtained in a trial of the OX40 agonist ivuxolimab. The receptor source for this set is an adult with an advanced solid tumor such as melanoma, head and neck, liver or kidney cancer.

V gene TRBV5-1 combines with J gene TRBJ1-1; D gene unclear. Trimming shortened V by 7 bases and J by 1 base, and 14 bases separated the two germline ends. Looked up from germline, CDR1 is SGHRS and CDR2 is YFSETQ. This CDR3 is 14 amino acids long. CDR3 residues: CASAPETKNTEAFF. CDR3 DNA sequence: TGCGCCAGCGCCCCCGAGACAAAGAACACTGAAGCTTTCTTT.

This chain's CDR3 is CSVKGQGLYEQYF. The CDR3 coding sequence is TGCAGCGTCAAAGGACAGGGTCTCTACGAGCAGTACTTC. The V gene is TRBV29-1, the J gene TRBJ2-7; 8 bases agree with TRBD1. V gave up 6 bases and J gave up 3 bases; unmatched junction bases: 7. This CDR3 is 13 amino acids long. Germline CDR1 and CDR2: SQVTM and ANQGSEA.

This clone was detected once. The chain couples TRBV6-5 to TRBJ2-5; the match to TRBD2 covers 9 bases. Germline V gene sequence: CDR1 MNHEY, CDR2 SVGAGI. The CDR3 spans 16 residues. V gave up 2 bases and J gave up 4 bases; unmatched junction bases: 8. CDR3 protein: CASSYAGGPIGETQYF. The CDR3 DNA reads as TGTGCCAGCAGTTACGCGGGGGGGCCCATTGGAGAGACCCAGTACTTC.

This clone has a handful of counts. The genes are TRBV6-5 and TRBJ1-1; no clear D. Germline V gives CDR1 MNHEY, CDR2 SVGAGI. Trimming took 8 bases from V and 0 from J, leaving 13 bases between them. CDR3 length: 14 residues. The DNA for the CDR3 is TGTGCCAGCCAAGAACCCGGTGTGAACACTGAAGCTTTCTTT. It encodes CASQEPGVNTEAFF.

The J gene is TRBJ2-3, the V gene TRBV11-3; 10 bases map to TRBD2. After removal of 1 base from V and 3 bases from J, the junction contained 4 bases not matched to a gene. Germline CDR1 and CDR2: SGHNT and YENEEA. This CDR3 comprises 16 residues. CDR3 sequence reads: CASSLGASGSTDTQYF. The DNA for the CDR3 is TGTGCCAGCAGCTTAGGGGCTAGCGGGAGTACAGATACGCAGTATTTT.

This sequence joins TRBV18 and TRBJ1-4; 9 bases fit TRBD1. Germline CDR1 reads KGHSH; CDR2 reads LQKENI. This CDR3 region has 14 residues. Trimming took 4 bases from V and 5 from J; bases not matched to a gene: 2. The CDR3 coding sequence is TGTGCCAGCTCACGACAGGGGGGAAATGAAAAACTGTTTTTT. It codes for CASSRQGGNEKLFF.

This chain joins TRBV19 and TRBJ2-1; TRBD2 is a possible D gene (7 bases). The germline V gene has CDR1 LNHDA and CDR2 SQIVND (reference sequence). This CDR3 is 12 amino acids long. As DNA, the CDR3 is TGTGTCACCCGGGGAGGGGGGAATGAGCAGTTCTTC. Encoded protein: CVTRGGGNEQFF.

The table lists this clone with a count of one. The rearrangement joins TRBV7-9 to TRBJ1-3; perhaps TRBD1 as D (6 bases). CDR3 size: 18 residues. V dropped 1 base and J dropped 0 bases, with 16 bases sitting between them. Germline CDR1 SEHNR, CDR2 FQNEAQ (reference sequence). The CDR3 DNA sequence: TGTGCCAGCAGCTTAGTCCCGCGAGGGGGTCGCTCTGGAAACACCATATATTTT. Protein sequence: CASSLVPRGGRSGNTIYF.

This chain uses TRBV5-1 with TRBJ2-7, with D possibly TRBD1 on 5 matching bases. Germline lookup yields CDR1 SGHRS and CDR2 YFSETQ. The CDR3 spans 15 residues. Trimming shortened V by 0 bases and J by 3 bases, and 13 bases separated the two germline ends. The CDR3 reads CASSLGGTGNYEQYF. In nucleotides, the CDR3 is TGCGCCAGCAGCTTGGGGGGTACAGGTAACTACGAGCAGTACTTC.

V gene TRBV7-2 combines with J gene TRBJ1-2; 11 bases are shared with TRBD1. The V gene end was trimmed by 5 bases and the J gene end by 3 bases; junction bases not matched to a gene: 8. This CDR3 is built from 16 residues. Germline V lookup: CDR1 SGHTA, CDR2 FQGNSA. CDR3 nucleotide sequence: TGTGCCAGCAGCGAAGTAGGGACAGGGGGGTACTATGGCTACACCTTC. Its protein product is CASSEVGTGGYYGYTF.

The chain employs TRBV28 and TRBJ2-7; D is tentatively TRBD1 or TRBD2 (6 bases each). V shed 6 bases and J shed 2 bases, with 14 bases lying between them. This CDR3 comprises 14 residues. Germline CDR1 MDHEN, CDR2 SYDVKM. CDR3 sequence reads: CASRRRGATYEQYF. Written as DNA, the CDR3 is TGTGCCAGCAGACGGAGGGGGGCCACCTACGAGCAGTACTTC.

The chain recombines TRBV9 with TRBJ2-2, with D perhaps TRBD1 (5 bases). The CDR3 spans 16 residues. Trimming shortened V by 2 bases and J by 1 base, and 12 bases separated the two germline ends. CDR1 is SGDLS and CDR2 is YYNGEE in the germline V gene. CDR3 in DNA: TGTGCCAGCAGCGTCCCGACAGCAAGGAACACCGGGGAGCTGTTTTTT. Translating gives CASSVPTARNTGELFF.

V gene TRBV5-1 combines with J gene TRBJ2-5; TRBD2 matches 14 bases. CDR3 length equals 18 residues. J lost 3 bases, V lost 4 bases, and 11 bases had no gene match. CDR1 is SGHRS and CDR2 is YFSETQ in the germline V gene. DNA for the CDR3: TGCGCCAGCAGCCCTCGACTAGCGGGGGGGCAGAGGGAAGAGACCCAGTACTTC. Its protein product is CASSPRLAGGQREETQYF.

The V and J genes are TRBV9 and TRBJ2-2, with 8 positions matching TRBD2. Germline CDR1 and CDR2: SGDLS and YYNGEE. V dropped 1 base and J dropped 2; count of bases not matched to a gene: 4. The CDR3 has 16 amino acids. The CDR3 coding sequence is TGTGCCAGCAGCGTATCAGCGGGGGCAAACACCGGGGAGCTGTTTTTT. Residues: CASSVSAGANTGELFF. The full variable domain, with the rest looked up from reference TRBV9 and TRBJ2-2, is DSGVTQTPKHLITATGQRVTLRCSPRSGDLSVYWYQQSLDQGLQFLIQYYNGEERAKGNILERFSAQQFPDLHSELNLSSLELGDSALYFCASSVSAGANTGELFFGEGSRLTVL.

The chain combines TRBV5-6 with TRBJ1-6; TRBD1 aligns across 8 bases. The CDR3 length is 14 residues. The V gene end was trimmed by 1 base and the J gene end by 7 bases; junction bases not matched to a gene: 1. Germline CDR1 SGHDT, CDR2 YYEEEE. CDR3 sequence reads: CASSLRTGNSPLHF. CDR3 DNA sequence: TGTGCCAGCAGCTTGAGGACAGGGAATTCACCCCTCCACTTT.

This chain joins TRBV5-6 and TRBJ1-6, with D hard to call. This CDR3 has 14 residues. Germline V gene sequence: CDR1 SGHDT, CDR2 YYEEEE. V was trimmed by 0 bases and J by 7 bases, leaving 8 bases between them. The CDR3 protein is CASSLGRSNSPLHF. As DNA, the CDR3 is TGTGCCAGCAGCTTGGGTAGGAGCAATTCACCCCTCCACTTT.